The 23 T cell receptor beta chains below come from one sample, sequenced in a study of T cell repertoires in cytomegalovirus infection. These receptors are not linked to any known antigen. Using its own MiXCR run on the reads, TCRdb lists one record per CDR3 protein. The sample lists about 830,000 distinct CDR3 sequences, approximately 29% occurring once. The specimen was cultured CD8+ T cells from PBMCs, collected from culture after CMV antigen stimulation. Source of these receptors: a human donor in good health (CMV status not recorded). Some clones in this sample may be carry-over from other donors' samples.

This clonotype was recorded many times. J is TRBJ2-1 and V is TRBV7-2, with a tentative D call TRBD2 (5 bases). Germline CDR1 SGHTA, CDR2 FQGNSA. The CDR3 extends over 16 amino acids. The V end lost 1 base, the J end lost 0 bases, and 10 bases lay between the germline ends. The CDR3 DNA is TGTGCCAGCAGCTTAGGAGCGGCTAGCTCCTACAATGAGCAGTTCTTC. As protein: CASSLGAASSYNEQFF.

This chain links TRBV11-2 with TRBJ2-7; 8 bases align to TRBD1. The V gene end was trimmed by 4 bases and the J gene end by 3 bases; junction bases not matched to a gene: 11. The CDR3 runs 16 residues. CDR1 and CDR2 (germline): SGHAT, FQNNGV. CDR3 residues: CASSSRTGGNFYEQYF. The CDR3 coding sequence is TGTGCCAGCAGCTCAAGAACAGGGGGGAACTTCTACGAGCAGTACTTC.

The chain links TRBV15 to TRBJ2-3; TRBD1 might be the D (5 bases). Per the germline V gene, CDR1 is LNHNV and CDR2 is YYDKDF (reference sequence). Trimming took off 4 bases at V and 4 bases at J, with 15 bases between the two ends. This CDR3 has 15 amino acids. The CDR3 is CATSIRQFVPDTQYF. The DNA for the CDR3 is TGTGCCACCAGCATCAGACAGTTTGTGCCAGATACGCAGTATTTT.

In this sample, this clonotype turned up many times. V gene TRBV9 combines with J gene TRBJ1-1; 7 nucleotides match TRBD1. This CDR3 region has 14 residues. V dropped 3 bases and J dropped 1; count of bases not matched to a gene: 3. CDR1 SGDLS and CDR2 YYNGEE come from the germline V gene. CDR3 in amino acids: CASSATGENTEAFF. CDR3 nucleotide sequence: TGTGCCAGCAGCGCCACAGGGGAGAACACTGAAGCTTTCTTT.

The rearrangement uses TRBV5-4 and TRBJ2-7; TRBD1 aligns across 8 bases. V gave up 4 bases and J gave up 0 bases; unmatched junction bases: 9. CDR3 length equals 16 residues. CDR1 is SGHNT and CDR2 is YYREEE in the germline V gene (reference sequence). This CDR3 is CASSAPTGVSSYEQYF. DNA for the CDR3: TGTGCCAGCAGCGCCCCGACAGGGGTAAGCTCCTACGAGCAGTACTTC.

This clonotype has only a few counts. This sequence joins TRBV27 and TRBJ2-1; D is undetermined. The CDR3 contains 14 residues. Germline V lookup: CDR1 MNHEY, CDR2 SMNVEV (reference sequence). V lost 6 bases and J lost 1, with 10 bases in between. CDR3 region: CASRGTGSYNEQFF. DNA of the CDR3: TGTGCCAGCAGAGGAACTGGATCCTACAATGAGCAGTTCTTC.

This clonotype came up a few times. The CDR3 protein is CASSMEGWETQYF. Here the CDR3 DNA reads TGTGCCAGTAGTATGGAGGGTTGGGAGACCCAGTACTTC. The chain links TRBV19 to TRBJ2-5, with D possibly TRBD2 on 6 matching bases. The CDR3 is made up of 13 amino acids. Germline-derived CDR1 and CDR2 are LNHDA and SQIVND (reference sequence). Between the trimmed V and J ends, which lost 3 bases and 5 bases, there was a span of 10 bases.

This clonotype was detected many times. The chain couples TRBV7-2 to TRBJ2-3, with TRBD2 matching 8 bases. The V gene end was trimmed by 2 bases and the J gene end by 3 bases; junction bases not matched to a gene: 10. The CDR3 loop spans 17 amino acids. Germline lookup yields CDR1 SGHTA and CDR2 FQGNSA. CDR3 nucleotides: TGTGCCAGCAGCTTATCTCCGGGACTAGATGGGACAGATACGCAGTATTTT. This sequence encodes CASSLSPGLDGTDTQYF.

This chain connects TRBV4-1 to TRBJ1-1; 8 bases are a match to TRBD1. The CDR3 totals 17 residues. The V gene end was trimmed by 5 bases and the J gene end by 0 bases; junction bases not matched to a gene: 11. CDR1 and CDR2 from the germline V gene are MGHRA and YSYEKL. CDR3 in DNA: TGCGCCAGCAGCAAAGGGAGGACAGGGAGAATGAACACTGAAGCTTTCTTT. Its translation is CASSKGRTGRMNTEAFF.

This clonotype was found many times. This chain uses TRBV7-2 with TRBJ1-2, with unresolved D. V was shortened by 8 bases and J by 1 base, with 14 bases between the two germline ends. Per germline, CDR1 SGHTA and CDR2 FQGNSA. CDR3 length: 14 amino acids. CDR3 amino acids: CASPLPPRNYGYTF. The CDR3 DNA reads TGTGCCAGCCCCCTGCCACCGCGTAACTATGGCTACACCTTC.

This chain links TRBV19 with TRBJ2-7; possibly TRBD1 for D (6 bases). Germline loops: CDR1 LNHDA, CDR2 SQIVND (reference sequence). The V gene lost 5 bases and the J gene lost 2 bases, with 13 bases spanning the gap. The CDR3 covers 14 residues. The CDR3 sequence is CASSEGTRTYEQYF. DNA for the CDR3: TGTGCCAGTAGTGAGGGGACACGAACCTACGAGCAGTACTTC. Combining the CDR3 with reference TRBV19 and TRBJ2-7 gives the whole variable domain DGGITQSPKYLFRKEGQNVTLSCEQNLNHDAMYWYRQDPGQGLRLIYYSQIVNDFQKGDIAEGYSVSREKKESFPLTVTSAQKNPTAFYLCASSEGTRTYEQYFGPGTRLTVT.

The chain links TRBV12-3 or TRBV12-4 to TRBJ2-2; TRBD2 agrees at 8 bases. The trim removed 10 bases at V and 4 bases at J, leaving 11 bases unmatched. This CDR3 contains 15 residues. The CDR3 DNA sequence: TGTGCCACTCTCCAGCGGGGGTCTTCCACCGGGGAGCTGTTTTTT. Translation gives CATLQRGSSTGELFF.

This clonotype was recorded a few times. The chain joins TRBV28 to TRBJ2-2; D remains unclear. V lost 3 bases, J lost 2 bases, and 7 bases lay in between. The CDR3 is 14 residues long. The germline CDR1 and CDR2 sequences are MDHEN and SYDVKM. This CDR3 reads CASSFAENTGELFF. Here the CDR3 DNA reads TGTGCCAGCAGTTTTGCAGAAAACACCGGGGAGCTGTTTTTT.

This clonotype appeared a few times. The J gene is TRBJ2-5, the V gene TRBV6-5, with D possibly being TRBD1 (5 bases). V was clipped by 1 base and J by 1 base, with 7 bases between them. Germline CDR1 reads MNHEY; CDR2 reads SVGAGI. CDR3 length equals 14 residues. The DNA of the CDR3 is TGTGCCAGCAGTTACTTCGACAGCCAAGAGACCCAGTACTTC. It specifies CASSYFDSQETQYF.

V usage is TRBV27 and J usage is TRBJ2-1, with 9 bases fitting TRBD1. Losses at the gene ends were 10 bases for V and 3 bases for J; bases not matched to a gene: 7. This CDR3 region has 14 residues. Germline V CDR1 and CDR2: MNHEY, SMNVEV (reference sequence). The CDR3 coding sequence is TGTGCCACCTCGACAGGGGGAATCTACAATGAGCAGTTCTTC. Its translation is CATSTGGIYNEQFF.

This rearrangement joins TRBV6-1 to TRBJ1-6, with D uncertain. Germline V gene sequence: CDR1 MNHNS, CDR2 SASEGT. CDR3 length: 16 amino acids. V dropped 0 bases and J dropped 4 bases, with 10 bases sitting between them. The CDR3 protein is CASSEARKPYNSPLHF. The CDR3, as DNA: TGTGCCAGCAGTGAAGCGAGGAAACCGTATAATTCACCCCTCCACTTT.

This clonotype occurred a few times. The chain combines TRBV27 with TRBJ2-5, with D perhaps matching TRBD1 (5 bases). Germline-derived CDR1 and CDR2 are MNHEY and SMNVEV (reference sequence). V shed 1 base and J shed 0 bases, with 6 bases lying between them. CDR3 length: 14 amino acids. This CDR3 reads CASSLYRNQETQYF. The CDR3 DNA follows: TGTGCCAGCAGTTTATACAGGAACCAAGAGACCCAGTACTTC.

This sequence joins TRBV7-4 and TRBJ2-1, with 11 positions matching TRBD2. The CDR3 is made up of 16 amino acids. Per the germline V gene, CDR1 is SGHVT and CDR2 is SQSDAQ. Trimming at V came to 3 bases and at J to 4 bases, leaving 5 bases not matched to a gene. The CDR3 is CASSFKTSGKYNEQFF. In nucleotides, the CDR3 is TGTGCCAGCAGCTTTAAGACTAGCGGGAAGTACAATGAGCAGTTCTTC.

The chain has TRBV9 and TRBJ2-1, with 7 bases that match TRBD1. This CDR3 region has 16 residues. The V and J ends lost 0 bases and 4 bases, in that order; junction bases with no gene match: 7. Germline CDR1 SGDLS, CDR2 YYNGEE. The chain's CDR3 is CASSVEGARLYNEQFF. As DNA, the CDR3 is TGTGCCAGCAGCGTAGAGGGGGCCCGACTTTACAATGAGCAGTTCTTC.

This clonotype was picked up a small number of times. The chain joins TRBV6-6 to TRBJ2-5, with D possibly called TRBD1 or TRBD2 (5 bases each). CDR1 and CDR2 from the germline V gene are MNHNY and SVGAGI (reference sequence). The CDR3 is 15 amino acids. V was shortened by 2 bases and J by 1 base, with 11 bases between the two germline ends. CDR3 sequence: CASSYVGELQETQYF. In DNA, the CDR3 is TGTGCCAGCAGTTACGTGGGGGAACTCCAAGAGACCCAGTACTTC.

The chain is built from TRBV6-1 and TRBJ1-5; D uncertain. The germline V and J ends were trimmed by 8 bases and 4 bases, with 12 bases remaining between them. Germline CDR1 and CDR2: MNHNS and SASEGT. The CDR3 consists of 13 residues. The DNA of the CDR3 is TGTGCCAGCCCAGGACCGGGGAATCAGCCCCAGCATTTT. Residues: CASPGPGNQPQHF.

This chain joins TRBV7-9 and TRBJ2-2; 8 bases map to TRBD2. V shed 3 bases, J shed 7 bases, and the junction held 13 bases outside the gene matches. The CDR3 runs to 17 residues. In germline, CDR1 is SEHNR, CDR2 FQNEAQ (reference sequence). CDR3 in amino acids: CASSFLIGAGEDGELFF. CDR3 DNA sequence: TGTGCCAGCAGCTTCCTAATAGGAGCGGGGGAGGACGGGGAGCTGTTTTTT.

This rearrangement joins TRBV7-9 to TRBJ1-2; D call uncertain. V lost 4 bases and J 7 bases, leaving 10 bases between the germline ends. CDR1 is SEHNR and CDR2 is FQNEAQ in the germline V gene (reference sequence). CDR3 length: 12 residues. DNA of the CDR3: TGTGCCAGCAGCTCTAGCACCCGTGGCTACACCTTC. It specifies CASSSSTRGYTF. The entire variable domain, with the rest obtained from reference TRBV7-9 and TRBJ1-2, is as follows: DTGVSQNPRHKITKRGQNVTFRCDPISEHNRLYWYRQTLGQGPEFLTYFQNEAQLEKSRLLSDRFSAERPKGSFSTLEIQRTEQGDSAMYLCASSSSTRGYTFGSGTRLTVV.